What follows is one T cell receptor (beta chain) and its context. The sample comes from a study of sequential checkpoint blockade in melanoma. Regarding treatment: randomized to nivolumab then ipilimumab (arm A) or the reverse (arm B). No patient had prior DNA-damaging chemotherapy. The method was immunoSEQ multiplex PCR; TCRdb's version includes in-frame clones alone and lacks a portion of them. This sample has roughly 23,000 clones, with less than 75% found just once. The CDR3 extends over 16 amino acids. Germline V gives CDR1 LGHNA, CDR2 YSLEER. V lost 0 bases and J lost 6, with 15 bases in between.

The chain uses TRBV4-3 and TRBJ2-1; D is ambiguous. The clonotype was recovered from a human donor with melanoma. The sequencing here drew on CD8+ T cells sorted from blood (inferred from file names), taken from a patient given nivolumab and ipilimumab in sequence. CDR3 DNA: TGCGCCAGCAGCCAAGATTACAGCCAATTGATCAATGAGCAGTTCTTC. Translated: CASSQDYSQLINEQFF.